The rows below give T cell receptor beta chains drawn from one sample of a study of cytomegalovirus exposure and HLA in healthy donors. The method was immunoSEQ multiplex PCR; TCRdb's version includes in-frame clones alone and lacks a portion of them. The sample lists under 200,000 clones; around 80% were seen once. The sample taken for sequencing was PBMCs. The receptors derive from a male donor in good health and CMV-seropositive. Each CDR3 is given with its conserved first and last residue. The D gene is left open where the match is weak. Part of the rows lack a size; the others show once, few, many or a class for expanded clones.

DNA: TGTGCCACCCAGACAATCCACGAGCAGTACTTC
CDR3: CATQTIHEQYF
V: TRBV6-1
D: .
J: TRBJ2-7
size: .

DNA: TGTGCCAGCAGTTTGTTCGTAGCGGGAATACCCCTAGAGCAGTTCTTC
CDR3: CASSLFVAGIPLEQFF
V: TRBV28
D: TRBD2
J: TRBJ2-1
size: once

DNA: TGTGCCAGCAGCCAAGATTATCGGACTAGCGGAACCAAACCGCAAGAGACCCAGTACTTC
CDR3: CASSQDYRTSGTKPQETQYF
V: TRBV14
D: TRBD2
J: TRBJ2-5
size: .

DNA: TGTGCCACCAGCAGAGATGCCGGGTACGAGCAGTACTTC
CDR3: CATSRDAGYEQYF
V: TRBV15
D: .
J: TRBJ2-7
size: .

DNA: TGTGCCAGCAGCGTAGACGGTGCTAGCGGGAGCGATGAGCAGTTCTTC
CDR3: CASSVDGASGSDEQFF
V: TRBV9
D: TRBD2
J: TRBJ2-1
size: .

DNA: TGTGCCAGCAGCTTAAGAGGGGGTGAAAAACTGTTTTTT
CDR3: CASSLRGGEKLFF
V: TRBV7-9
D: .
J: TRBJ1-4
size: .

DNA: TGTGCCAGCAGTGCCGCGGGACCAAGACTCGACTCCTACAATGAGCAGTTCTTC
CDR3: CASSAAGPRLDSYNEQFF
V: TRBV6-4
D: .
J: TRBJ2-1
size: .

DNA: TGCGCCAGCAGCGGGACAGGGGAAGAGACCCAGTACTTC
CDR3: CASSGTGEETQYF
V: TRBV5-1
D: TRBD1
J: TRBJ2-5
size: .

DNA: TGTGCCAGCAGCCCGGGACAGGGGGCTTCTATGGCCCAGTACTTC
CDR3: CASSPGQGASMAQYF
V: TRBV7-2
D: TRBD1
J: TRBJ2-5
size: .

DNA: TGTGCCAGCAGTGACTGGGGAGCTAAGCAGTTCTTC
CDR3: CASSDWGAKQFF
V: TRBV6-4
D: .
J: TRBJ2-1
size: .